The source of this T cell receptor (beta chain) is a study of EBV T-cell therapy then PD-1 blockade in nasopharyngeal carcinoma. Concerning this clone: Its antigen is unknown.

The time point is: 266 days after commencement of treatment, after nivolumab therapy. Treatment specified: AdE1-LMPpoly-expanded autologous EBV-specific T-cell therapy followed by anti-PD-1 nivolumab. Some clones are missing from TCRdb's copy, which holds only in-frame ones; the method was immunoSEQ multiplex PCR. The sample records about 21,000 clones, 84% being singletons. The CDR3 consists of 12 residues. The V gene's germline CDR1 is SGDLS and CDR2 YYNGEE. V trimming: 4 bases; J trimming: 5 bases; junction bases outside the gene matches: 2. This TCR was recovered from a man aged 35 to 55 with nasopharyngeal carcinoma. V is TRBV9 and J is TRBJ2-7, with 8 bases aligning to TRBD1. Specimen: CD8+ T cells from blood, collected at roughly day 250 from a patient whose treatment included autologous EBV-specific T cells and nivolumab. The CDR3 DNA reads as TGTGCCAGCAGCCAGGGGGCTCACGAGCAGTACTTC. This translates into CASSQGAHEQYF.